This T cell receptor (beta chain) was found in a study of blood T cells in healthy people across ages. Overall study findings and caveats: Long-lived donors had more naive CD4+ cells and higher diversity than aged donors. Getting older went along with TCR beta diversity per million T cells dropping roughly linearly. Unsorted PBMC input precluded a conclusive naive versus antigen-experienced comparison.

Trimming left V 6 bases short and J 2 bases short, with 10 bases between. The CDR3 runs to 14 residues. The germline gives CDR1 MNHEY, CDR2 SVGAGI. A word on this clonotype: Its antigen is still unknown.

Through a sample-barcoded 5' primer and a J-beta primer mix, a second PCR was run for 7 to 11 cycles. The template-switch adaptor was a 5' adaptor with 12 random nucleotides. It tagged each cDNA molecule. TCRdb ran MiXCR on the 5' RACE reads and lists one entry per CDR3 protein. This sample yields some 690,000 distinct CDR3 sequences, of which roughly 20% are seen a single time; 22% belongs to the top ten. Specimen: blood. The sequence came from a man in his 70s in good health. This chain links TRBV6-5 with TRBJ1-4, with a possible D match to TRBD1 (5 bases). The CDR3 nucleotides read TGTGCCAGCAGATCAGGGTTTACTAATGAAAAACTGTTTTTT. This gives the protein CASRSGFTNEKLFF.